These 21 T cell receptor beta chains originate from one sample sequenced in a study of T cells in Graves' hyperthyroidism and ophthalmopathy. Researchers amplified the TCR beta CDR3 regions from RNA transcripts. A first-round RT-PCR of the TCR CDR3 used the HTBI primer set. TCRdb passed the multiplex PCR reads through MiXCR, listing each CDR3 protein once. The repertoire has hundreds of thousands of distinct CDR3 sequences, roughly 21% of them found once; the top ten carry about 50%. The sample taken for sequencing was blood. Receptor source: a man aged 40-50 years with Graves' ophthalmopathy.

This clonotype was counted ten times or more. The genes are TRBV7-2 and TRBJ2-2; D is ambiguous. The CDR3 runs to 14 residues. Germline V gene sequence: CDR1 SGHTA, CDR2 FQGNSA. The ends were cut back, 2 bases at V and 0 bases at J, with 4 bases in the middle. The CDR3 nucleotides read TGTGCCAGCAGCTTATGGGCGAACACCGGGGAGCTGTTTTTT. This translates into CASSLWANTGELFF.

Comment on this clonotype: One end of the junction fails to match germline, which may point to a read error. The gene calls are TRBV5-1 and TRBJ1-3; D gene ambiguous. Germline-derived CDR1 and CDR2 are SGHRS and YFSETQ. The CDR3 totals 15 residues. This chain's CDR3 is CASSLEVTVGNTIYF. The CDR3 nucleotides read TGTGCCAGCAGCTTGGAGGTGACGGTGGGAAACACCATATATTTT.

This clonotype was counted between two and nine times. The chain employs TRBV4-1 and TRBJ1-1; the D gene is possibly TRBD1 (6 bases). V lost 1 base and J 0 bases, leaving 12 bases between the germline ends. The CDR3 contains 16 residues. The V gene's germline CDR1 is MGHRA and CDR2 YSYEKL. The CDR3 DNA follows: TGCGCCAGCAGCCAAGGTCAGGGGCTAATGAACACTGAAGCTTTCTTT. It translates to CASSQGQGLMNTEAFF.

This clonotype has a count of ten or more. The rearrangement links TRBV27 to TRBJ2-3; D gene ambiguous. The CDR3 is 13 amino acids. V shed 4 bases and J shed 2 bases, with 7 bases lying between them. Germline values: CDR1 MNHEY, CDR2 SMNVEV (reference sequence). CDR3 loop: CASSSPITDTQYF. For the CDR3, the DNA is TGTGCCAGCAGTTCCCCCATCACAGATACGCAGTATTTT.

This clonotype was seen ten or more times. This chain links TRBV30 with TRBJ1-4; the D gene is possibly TRBD1 (5 bases). The CDR3 has 14 residues. The germline V gene has CDR1 GTSNPN and CDR2 SVGIG (reference sequence). Trimming took 2 bases from V and 7 from J, leaving 14 bases between them. The chain's CDR3 is CAWSPVRGSEKLFF. The CDR3 bases are TGTGCCTGGAGTCCCGTCCGGGGGAGTGAAAAACTGTTTTTT.

This clonotype was detected ten times or more. The rearrangement uses TRBV5-1 and TRBJ2-5; 8 positions match TRBD2. J lost 4 bases, V lost 0 bases, and 8 bases had no gene match. The CDR3 runs 16 residues. Germline loops: CDR1 SGHRS, CDR2 YFSETQ. Here the CDR3 DNA reads TGCGCCAGCAGCTTGGAGCCAGCGGGAGTGGTAGAGACCCAGTACTTC. It yields the protein CASSLEPAGVVETQYF.

This chain connects TRBV24-1 to TRBJ1-5; tentatively, D is TRBD1 (6 bases). Trimming shortened V by 10 bases and J by 5 bases, and 14 bases separated the two germline ends. This CDR3 has 13 residues. CDR1 is KGHDR and CDR2 is SFDVKD in the germline V gene. This chain's CDR3 is CATNQGTDQPQHF. CDR3 DNA sequence: TGTGCCACAAACCAGGGGACGGATCAGCCCCAGCATTTT.

The CDR3 nucleotides read TGTGCCAGCAGCCCCGTCCTCGGAGTAGCGGCTAGCACAGATACGCAGTATTTT. Translating gives CASSPVLGVAASTDTQYF. The chain recombines TRBV9 with TRBJ2-3, with D possibly TRBD2 on 6 matching bases. Germline V gene sequence: CDR1 SGDLS, CDR2 YYNGEE. Deletions cut 4 bases from V and 0 bases from J, with 21 bases between. This CDR3 contains 18 residues.

This clonotype was counted at least ten times. The chain's CDR3 is CASSGGSSYNEQFF. CDR3 DNA sequence: TGTGCCAGCAGTGGAGGGAGCTCCTACAATGAGCAGTTCTTC. The chain employs TRBV6-1 and TRBJ2-1; TRBD2 might be the D (5 bases). The CDR3 is made up of 14 amino acids. Trimming removed 4 bases at V and 0 bases at J, with 7 bases between. Germline values: CDR1 MNHNS, CDR2 SASEGT.

The genes are TRBV7-2 and TRBJ1-5; D call uncertain. CDR1 and CDR2 from the germline V gene are SGHTA and FQGNSA. The CDR3 extends over 13 amino acids. V was clipped by 3 bases and J by 6 bases, with 9 bases between them. CDR3 bases: TGTGCCAGCAGCTTTTGGGGAGGTCAGCCCCAGCATTTT. It encodes CASSFWGGQPQHF.

This clonotype was recorded many times. This chain uses TRBV6-2 or TRBV6-3 with TRBJ2-1; D possibly corresponds to TRBD1 (7 bases). The CDR3 spans 18 residues. The germline V and J ends were trimmed by 6 bases and 8 bases, with 29 bases remaining between them. Germline loops: CDR1 MNHEY, CDR2 SVGEGT. The CDR3 coding sequence is TGTGCCAGCAGGCGTGGACAGGCGGGACCTTACCCCCACTATGAGCAGTTCTTC. This encodes CASRRGQAGPYPHYEQFF.

As for this clonotype: With a much larger clone just one base away, this may be a read error. This chain connects TRBV30 to TRBJ2-3; D gene unclear. With the DNA end fitting TRBJ1-5 better, the J assignment may be wrong. The CDR3 covers 14 residues. CDR1 and CDR2 (germline): GTSNPN, SVGIG (reference sequence). The CDR3 coding sequence is TGTGCCTGGAGTGTAGCGGCTGGCACAGATACGCAGCATTTT. Protein: CAWSVAAGTDTQHF.

This clonotype was counted many times. The chain carries TRBV6-1 and TRBJ1-6; D unclear. Germline lookup yields CDR1 MNHNS and CDR2 SASEGT. V lost 3 bases and J lost 9, with 12 bases in between. The CDR3 covers 14 residues. Written as DNA, the CDR3 is TGTGCCAGCAGTGACCGCTTGACCGGTTCACCCCTCCACTTT. This gives the protein CASSDRLTGSPLHF.

The chain couples TRBV6-1 to TRBJ2-6; 7 bases align to TRBD1. The CDR3 spans 17 residues. CDR1 MNHNS and CDR2 SASEGT come from the germline V gene. The V and J ends lost 7 bases and 0 bases, in that order; junction bases with no gene match: 9. The CDR3, as DNA: TGTGCCAGCACCAGGGGACAGTCGATCTCTGGGGCCAACGTCCTGACTTTC. Its protein is CASTRGQSISGANVLTF.

The V and J genes are TRBV20-1 and TRBJ2-1, with D perhaps given as TRBD1 or TRBD2 (5 bases each). V lost 2 bases to trimming and J lost 5 bases, with 16 bases between them. The CDR3 is 15 amino acids. CDR1 is DFQATT and CDR2 is SNEGSKA in the germline V gene (reference sequence). The CDR3: CSARPTPGADNEQFF. The DNA of the CDR3 is TGCAGTGCTAGACCTACTCCCGGGGCGGACAATGAGCAGTTCTTC.

The V call is TRBV27, the J call TRBJ1-1; D not resolved. V was cut by 10 bases and J by 2 bases, with 17 bases left in between. The CDR3 spans 14 residues. Germline CDR1 and CDR2: MNHEY and SMNVEV (reference sequence). CDR3 residues: CATKRHTANTEAFF. The CDR3 region has the DNA TGTGCCACCAAGAGACACACCGCTAACACTGAAGCTTTCTTT.

This clonotype was counted ten times or more. V is TRBV2 and J is TRBJ2-7, with TRBD1 as a possible D gene (6 bases). Germline CDR1 reads SNHLY; CDR2 reads FYNNEI. This CDR3 contains 13 residues. The germline V and J ends were trimmed by 5 bases and 7 bases, with 15 bases remaining between them. CDR3 sequence: CASSPLIGQEQYF. CDR3 bases: TGTGCCAGCAGTCCCCTTATCGGACAGGAGCAGTACTTC.

The CDR3, as DNA: TGTGCCAGTAGTACCGACAGGACTTATAGCAATCAGCCCCAGCATTTT. Its translation: CASSTDRTYSNQPQHF. The rearrangement joins TRBV19 to TRBJ1-5, with a weak D call TRBD1 (6 bases). The CDR3 totals 16 residues. Germline CDR1 and CDR2: LNHDA and SQIVND (reference sequence). Trimming cost V 4 bases and J 0 bases, with 13 bases left between them.

V gene TRBV28 combines with J gene TRBJ2-1; the D gene is possibly TRBD2 (5 bases). The germline CDR1 and CDR2 sequences are MDHEN and SYDVKM. This CDR3 spans 14 amino acids. The V end was cut by 7 bases, the J end by 7 bases, with 17 bases between. This CDR3 reads CASMRARAVNEQFF. Here the CDR3 DNA reads TGTGCCAGCATGAGGGCGCGAGCGGTAAATGAGCAGTTCTTC.

This clonotype was recorded once. This chain links TRBV20-1 with TRBJ1-1; D is undetermined. Germline CDR1 DFQATT, CDR2 SNEGSKA (reference sequence). The CDR3 is 12 residues long. V was shortened by 3 bases and J by 5 bases, with 10 bases between the two germline ends. The CDR3 loop reads CSASPKRTEAFF. The CDR3 region has the DNA TGCAGTGCTAGTCCTAAGAGGACTGAAGCTTTCTTT.

The gene calls are TRBV20-1 and TRBJ2-5; TRBD1 matches 12 bases. CDR1 and CDR2 from the germline V gene are DFQATT and SNEGSKA (reference sequence). CDR3 length: 16 residues. V was clipped by 0 bases and J by 4 bases; unmatched bases: 6. CDR3: CSARDLGQGALETQYF. CDR3 coding DNA: TGCAGTGCTAGAGATCTGGGACAGGGGGCGTTAGAGACCCAGTACTTC.